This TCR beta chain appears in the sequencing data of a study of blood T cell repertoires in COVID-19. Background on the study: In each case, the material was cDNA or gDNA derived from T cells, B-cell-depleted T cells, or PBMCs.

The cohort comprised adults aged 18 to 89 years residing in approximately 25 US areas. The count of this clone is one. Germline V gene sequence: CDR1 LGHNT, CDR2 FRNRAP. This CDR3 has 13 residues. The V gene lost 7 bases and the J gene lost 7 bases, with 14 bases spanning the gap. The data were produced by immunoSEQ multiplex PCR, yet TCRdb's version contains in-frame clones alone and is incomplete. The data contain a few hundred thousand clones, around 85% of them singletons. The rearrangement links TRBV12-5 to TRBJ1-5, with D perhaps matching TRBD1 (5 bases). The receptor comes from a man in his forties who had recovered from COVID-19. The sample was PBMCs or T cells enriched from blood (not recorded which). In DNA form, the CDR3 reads TGTGCTAGTGCCTTGGGGGGGTTCCAGCCCCAGCATTTT. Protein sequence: CASALGGFQPQHF.